Listed here are 31 T cell receptor beta chains from one sample, sequenced in a study of tumor-infiltrating lymphocytes in primary liver carcinoma. The study co-extracted DNA and RNA from approximately 20-30 mg of unsorted bulk tissue. A constant-region primer primed TCR beta cDNA synthesis from about 490 ng of total RNA. Slightly modified ARM-PCR served as the procedure for the TCR beta libraries. These libraries came from three rounds of nested multiplex PCR. With TRBV1-TRBV30 forward primers and a C-beta reverse primer, the first two PCR rounds were run for around 10 cycles each. Via MiXCR, TCRdb re-called the multiplex PCR reads, giving one row per CDR3 protein. The sample has about 200,000 distinct CDR3 sequences, just under 85% seen once. Sample: tumor tissue from primary liver carcinoma. The source of these receptors is a man aged 40-50 years with primary liver carcinoma and hepatitis B virus infection.

Notes on this clonotype: One end of the junction fails to match germline, which may point to a read error. The rearrangement joins TRBV6-2 or TRBV6-3 to TRBJ2-7, with D unclear. The CDR3 has 13 amino acids. Germline V gives CDR1 MNHEY, CDR2 SVGEGT. The CDR3 is CASIPEWVYEQYF. Here the CDR3 DNA reads TGTGCCAGCATCCCCGAATGGGTCTACGAGCAGTACTTT.

As regards this clonotype: Germline and junction disagree at one end, which may indicate a read error. The V and J genes are TRBV4-2 and TRBJ2-3; 7 bases line up with TRBD2. The CDR3 spans 15 residues. Germline CDR1 LGHNA, CDR2 YNFKEQ. This CDR3 is CVSSRRTGGTDMQYF. The CDR3 DNA is TGTGTCAGCAGCCGAAGGACGGGGGGAACAGATATGCAGTATTTT.

V usage is TRBV28 and J usage is TRBJ2-2; 10 bases fit TRBD2. The junction had 7 bases not matched to a gene; V was cut back by 8 bases and J by 1 base. The germline CDR1 and CDR2 sequences are MDHEN and SYDVKM. The CDR3 runs 16 residues. The CDR3 loop is CASRLAGVMNTGELFF. DNA for the CDR3: TGTGCCAGCCGGCTAGCGGGAGTTATGAACACCGGGGAGCTGTTTTTT.

Comment on this clonotype: A read error is possible here, since a much larger clone lies one base away. This chain connects TRBV30 to TRBJ2-5, with 8 bases fitting TRBD1. Germline V CDR1 and CDR2: GTSNPN, SVGIG (reference sequence). This CDR3 comprises 13 residues. For the CDR3, the DNA is TGTGCCTTAAACACAGGGGGGTCAGAGGCCCAGTACTTC. Protein sequence: CALNTGGSEAQYF.

In the case of this clonotype: Here the CDR3 omits its conserved ending phenylalanine or tryptophan, so a read error is the likely source. It is unclear where the CDR3 begins or ends on the DNA, so no DNA is shown, and the CDR3 is as TCRdb lists it. The chain carries TRBV29-1 and TRBJ2-3; whether TRBD1, the table's D call, matches the DNA was not checked. The CDR3 is 13 amino acids long, termini counted. Germline lookup yields CDR1 SQVTM and CDR2 ANQGSEA. CDR3 amino acids: CSGRQGGTDTQCL.

Concerning this clonotype itself: Its ends do not fully match the called genes, so a read error is possible. The rearrangement links TRBV12-3 or TRBV12-4 to TRBJ2-7; 8 positions agree with TRBD1. This CDR3 region has 14 residues. The chain's CDR3 is CTSTPGTGEHEQYF. CDR3 in DNA: TGTACCAGCACCCCCGGGACAGGAGAACACGAGCAGTACTTC.

As regards this clonotype: The junction does not match germline at one end; this may be a read error. This chain joins TRBV2 and TRBJ1-5, with 7 bases identical to TRBD1. CDR3 length: 14 residues. Germline V CDR1 and CDR2: SNHLY, FYNNEI. CDR3 DNA: TGTCCCAGCAGGGACAGCTATAGCAATCAGCCCCAACATTTT. Amino acid sequence: CPSRDSYSNQPQHF.

The count of this clonotype is one. V and J are TRBV20-1 and TRBJ2-3, with TRBD2 matching over 9 bases. The ends lost 1 base at V and 4 bases at J; junction bases unmatched: 6. This CDR3 contains 15 residues. CDR1 DFQATT and CDR2 SNEGSKA come from the germline V gene (reference sequence). CDR3 DNA: TGCAGTGCTAGAGTCCCTAGCGGGAAGGCAGATACGCAGTATTTT. It translates to CSARVPSGKADTQYF.

The rearrangement joins TRBV2 to TRBJ1-5; D gene unclear. Germline V gene data show CDR1 as SNHLY and CDR2 as FYNNEI. The CDR3 covers 16 residues. Trimming left V 6 bases short and J 5 bases short, with 20 bases between. The DNA for the CDR3 is TGTGCCAGCAGGGGGAACATGGGAGGGAATTATCAGCCCCAGCATTTT. It encodes CASRGNMGGNYQPQHF.

Turning to this clonotype: At one boundary the junction diverges from the germline segment, which might be a read error. The J gene is TRBJ2-2, the V gene TRBV5-8; TRBD2 might be the D (5 bases). This CDR3 is 14 amino acids long. Germline CDR1 is SGHTS and CDR2 is YDEGEE. The CDR3 DNA sequence: TGTGCCAGAAGCTATTCCTTGAACACCGGGGAGCTGTTTTTC. Translated, it gives CARSYSLNTGELFF.

The rearrangement links TRBV6-2 or TRBV6-3 to TRBJ2-3; tentative D call: TRBD2 (6 bases). CDR1 MNHEY and CDR2 SVGEGT come from the germline V gene. CDR3 length: 13 residues. With 6 bases removed from V and 11 bases from J, the gap between germline ends came to 18 bases. The CDR3 nucleotides are TGTGCCAGCAGCCCCATGCGGGATGGACTGCAGTATTTT. It translates to CASSPMRDGLQYF.

As concerns this clonotype: This CDR3 is missing its conserved last phenylalanine or tryptophan, likely due to a read error. The DNA is omitted, as the CDR3 cannot be located on it reliably, and the CDR3 follows TCRdb's listing. This chain links TRBV7-9 with TRBJ1-5. The CDR3 spans 14 amino acids, including both terminal residues. Germline CDR1 SEHNR, CDR2 FQNEAQ (reference sequence). CDR3 sequence: CASSSDYSNQPQQI.

The genes are TRBV6-2 or TRBV6-3 and TRBJ2-1, with 12 bases identical to TRBD2. Looked up from germline, CDR1 is MNHEY and CDR2 is SVGEGT. V lost 7 bases, J lost 9 bases, and 4 bases stayed unmatched. This CDR3 contains 13 residues. In nucleotides, the CDR3 is TGTGCCAGCATGACTAGCGGGAGAATTGAGCAGTTCTTC. Its translation: CASMTSGRIEQFF.

The chain links TRBV6-2 or TRBV6-3 to TRBJ1-1; D gene uncertain. The CDR3 has 13 amino acids. From germline, CDR1 is MNHEY and CDR2 SVGEGT. The V and J ends lost 8 bases and 2 bases respectively, with 12 bases between them. This CDR3 reads CASRLTRNTEAFF. For the CDR3, the DNA is TGTGCCAGCCGACTGACAAGAAACACTGAAGCTTTCTTT.

As to this clonotype: A read error may account for a junction end that differs from germline. CDR3 nucleotides: TGTACCAGCGGCACAGGGGGGACTACTGATGCTTTCTTT. Protein sequence: CTSGTGGTTDAFF. The chain employs TRBV6-6 and TRBJ1-1; TRBD1 matches at 8 bases. The CDR3 is 13 amino acids. Germline V gives CDR1 MNHNY, CDR2 SVGAGI (reference sequence).

The genes are TRBV29-1 and TRBJ2-1, with 7 bases identical to TRBD1. Germline V gene data show CDR1 as SQVTM and CDR2 as ANQGSEA. The CDR3 loop spans 14 amino acids. CDR3 region: CSVVRGNYYDEQFF. As DNA, the CDR3 is TGCAGTGTCGTCAGGGGGAACTATTACGATGAGCAGTTCTTC.

Points on this clonotype: This may stem from a read error, because a much larger clone lies one nucleotide away. The V call is TRBV5-4, the J call TRBJ2-2, with 12 bases that match TRBD1. The J segment lost 6 bases and the V segment lost 6 bases, leaving 9 bases of the junction unmatched. Per germline, CDR1 SGHNT and CDR2 YYREEE (reference sequence). This CDR3 has 16 amino acids. In nucleotides, the CDR3 is TGTGCCAGCAACTCCCCGGGACAGGGGGCTGCCGGGGAGCTGTTTTTT. This gives the protein CASNSPGQGAAGELFF.

Concerning this clonotype itself: Because it lacks the conserved phenylalanine or tryptophan at the end, this CDR3 is likely a read error. The CDR3 nucleotides are TGTGCCAACACGCGGGGCACCGCAATAAATCAGCCCCAGTATCTT. This codes for CANTRGTAINQPQYL. The chain uses TRBV12-3 or TRBV12-4 and TRBJ1-5, with a tentative D call TRBD2 (6 bases). The J call could be wrong; TRBJ2-3 is a better fit for the DNA end. This CDR3 is 15 amino acids long.

There are a few counts of this clonotype. One junction end disagrees with the germline gene, perhaps due to a read error. The chain couples TRBV6-5 to TRBJ1-5; D uncertain. The CDR3 is 12 residues long. Germline V CDR1 and CDR2: MNHEY, SVGAGI. CDR3 region: CVSNDLNQPQHF. In DNA form, the CDR3 reads TGTGTCAGCAACGACCTCAATCAGCCCCAGCATTTT.

To note about this clonotype: One end of the junction is discordant with germline, which a read error may explain. The chain joins TRBV11-2 to TRBJ1-5; maybe TRBD1 (6 bases). The J call may be faulty, since TRBJ2-3 better matches the DNA end. This CDR3 has 17 residues. Germline V gene lookup returns CDR1 SGHAT and CDR2 FQNNGV. The CDR3 is CASRLVGLTGSNQPQYF. CDR3 DNA: TGTGCCAGCAGATTAGTAGGGCTAACAGGGAGCAATCAGCCCCAGTATTTT.

In this sample, this clonotype turned up a few times. The chain joins TRBV28 to TRBJ1-5, with D perhaps matching TRBD1 (6 bases). This CDR3 comprises 14 residues. V shed 3 bases and J shed 6 bases, with 12 bases lying between them. CDR1 and CDR2 (germline): MDHEN, SYDVKM. CDR3 nucleotides: TGTGCCAGCAGTTTGGTGGGGGCTACTCAGCCCCAGCATTTT. It yields the protein CASSLVGATQPQHF.

Remarks on this clonotype: A much larger clone is a single base away; this may be a read error. The chain recombines TRBV28 with TRBJ2-1; D is perhaps TRBD2 (5 bases). The CDR3 sequence is 14 residues long. V was cut by 6 bases and J by 1 base, with 10 bases left in between. Germline-derived CDR1 and CDR2 are MDHEN and SYDVKM. CDR3 sequence: CASSPRTSYNEQFF. In DNA, the CDR3 is TGTGCCAGCAGCCCTCGGACTTCCTACAATGAGCAGTTCTTC. The entire variable domain, with the rest obtained from reference TRBV28 and TRBJ2-1, is as follows: DVKVTQSSRYLVKRTGEKVFLECVQDMDHENMFWYRQDPGLGLRLIYFSYDVKMKEKGDIPEGYSVSREKKERFSLILESASTNQTSMYLCASSPRTSYNEQFFGPGTRLTVL.

On this clonotype itself: A junction end diverges from the germline sequence, so it may reflect a read error. The rearrangement joins TRBV28 to TRBJ2-7; no clear D. The CDR3 spans 11 residues. CDR1 and CDR2 from the germline V gene are MDHEN and SYDVKM. The CDR3 nucleotides are TGTACCAGCAGAGACAACTACGAGCAGTACTTC. Translating gives CTSRDNYEQYF.

The genes are TRBV6-6 and TRBJ2-7; D remains ambiguous. The CDR3 is 14 amino acids. Trimming shortened V by 3 bases and J by 6 bases, and 15 bases separated the two germline ends. Germline lookup yields CDR1 MNHNY and CDR2 SVGAGI (reference sequence). The CDR3 DNA follows: TGTGCCAGCAGTTATTCTGGTAGGTTCGGCGAGCAGTACGTC. It translates to CASSYSGRFGEQYV.

This clonotype has ten or more counts. The chain recombines TRBV4-2 with TRBJ1-2, with D unresolved. This CDR3 is built from 14 residues. V was pared by 4 bases and J by 8 bases, with 17 bases between. Germline V gives CDR1 LGHNA, CDR2 YNFKEQ. The CDR3 here is CASSPFVGMGGYTF. CDR3 DNA: TGTGCCAGCAGCCCTTTCGTCGGGATGGGGGGCTACACCTTC.

As concerns this clonotype: Mismatch with germline at one junction end may stem from a read error. The gene calls are TRBV6-2 or TRBV6-3 and TRBJ2-7, with a possible D match to TRBD1 (6 bases). CDR1 is MNHEY and CDR2 is SVGEGT in the germline V gene. This CDR3 region has 14 residues. The CDR3 bases are TGTGCCAGCAGCCTCCGGGACATTGCCCACGAGCAGTATTTC. Amino acid sequence: CASSLRDIAHEQYF.

This clonotype appeared a single time. Germline and junction disagree at one end, which may indicate a read error. The rearrangement uses TRBV6-6 and TRBJ2-5; 7 positions agree with TRBD1. CDR3 length equals 15 residues. Germline CDR1 reads MNHNY; CDR2 reads SVGAGI (reference sequence). The CDR3 protein is CVSSHSGTVKETQYF. The CDR3 DNA follows: TGCGTCAGCAGTCACTCGGGGACAGTCAAAGAGACCCAGTACTTC.

As concerns this clonotype: Mismatch with germline at one junction end may stem from a read error. J is TRBJ1-4 and V is TRBV4-3, with D perhaps TRBD1 (5 bases). CDR1 and CDR2 from the germline V gene are LGHNA and YSLEER. This CDR3 comprises 14 residues. DNA of the CDR3: TGCGCCAACAGCCGCGGACGGGGGGGAGAAAAACTGTTTTTT. It yields the protein CANSRGRGGEKLFF.

Concerning this clonotype: The germline gene is not matched at one end of the junction; a read error may be the cause. CDR3 sequence (DNA): TGTGCCAGCGGTGAAATGACGGTATCGGATGTTTTCTTT. This gives the protein CASGEMTVSDVFF. The V and J genes are TRBV6-1 and TRBJ1-1; D gene unclear. Germline CDR1 MNHNS, CDR2 SASEGT. The length of the CDR3 is 13 residues.

In this sample, this clonotype turned up once. The rearrangement links TRBV6-5 to TRBJ2-7, with TRBD2 as a possible D gene (6 bases). The CDR3 runs to 15 residues. Germline-derived CDR1 and CDR2 are MNHEY and SVGAGI. Deletions cut 7 bases from V and 5 bases from J, with 21 bases between. CDR3 residues: CASNSPNGRSHEQYF. CDR3 coding DNA: TGTGCCAGCAATTCCCCCAACGGGAGATCCCACGAGCAGTACTTC.

Notes on this clonotype: At one end, the junction sequence differs from germline, possibly due to a read error. The chain couples TRBV29-1 to TRBJ2-2; 10 nucleotides agree with TRBD2. The CDR3 contains 15 residues. CDR1 SQVTM and CDR2 ANQGSEA come from the germline V gene. In DNA, the CDR3 is TGCGGTGTTGGGACTAGCGCGGCGAACACCGGGGGGCTGTTTTTT. Amino acids: CGVGTSAANTGGLFF.